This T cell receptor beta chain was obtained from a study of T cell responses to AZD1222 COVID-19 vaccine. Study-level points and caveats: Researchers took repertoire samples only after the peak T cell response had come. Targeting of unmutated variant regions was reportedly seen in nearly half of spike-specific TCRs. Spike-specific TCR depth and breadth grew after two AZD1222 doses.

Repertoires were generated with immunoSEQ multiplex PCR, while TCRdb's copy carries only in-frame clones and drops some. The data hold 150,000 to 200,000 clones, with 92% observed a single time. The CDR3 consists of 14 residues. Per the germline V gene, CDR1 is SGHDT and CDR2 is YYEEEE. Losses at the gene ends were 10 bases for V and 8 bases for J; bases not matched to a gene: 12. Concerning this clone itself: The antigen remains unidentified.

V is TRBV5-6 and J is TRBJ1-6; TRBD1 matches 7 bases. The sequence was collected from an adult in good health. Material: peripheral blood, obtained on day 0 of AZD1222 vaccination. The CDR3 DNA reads TGTGCCTCTGGGATTCAGGGGGTTGATTCACCCCTCCACTTT. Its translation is CASGIQGVDSPLHF.